This T cell receptor beta chain was sequenced in a study of blood T cell repertoires in COVID-19. On the study more broadly: The origin of the acute and convalescent COVID-19 samples was the United States, Italy and Spain. The analysed material was cDNA or gDNA that came from T cells, B-cell-depleted T cells, or PBMCs.

The germline gives CDR1 SGHTA, CDR2 FQGTGA. The CDR3 consists of 15 residues. Trimming at V came to 5 bases and at J to 5 bases, leaving 7 bases not matched to a gene. In the source study's methods: By means of reference gene primer amplification, nucleated cell counts were estimated. Sequencing was performed with immunoSEQ multiplex PCR; in TCRdb, only in-frame clones are kept and a portion is missing. The V and J calls and clone size come from that table; D and trimming were worked out from the DNA. The table lists more than 110,000 clones, roughly 91% of them singletons, with just under 3% in the top ten.

This TCR derives from a man aged 55 to 70 with active or convalescent COVID-19. Sequencing used peripheral blood. V usage is TRBV7-3 and J usage is TRBJ2-7; 12 bases map to TRBD1. The CDR3 DNA is TGTGCCAGCAGCCCCTCCGGGACAGGGGGCGACGAGCAGTACTTC. As protein: CASSPSGTGGDEQYF.